This T cell receptor beta chain comes out of a study of response to subunit inactivated influenza vaccine. TCRdb called the RT-PCR reads again in MiXCR, with one record for every CDR3 protein. The repertoire holds under 850,000 distinct CDR3 sequences, with less than 20% as singletons. The CDR3 loop spans 11 amino acids. CDR1 SNHLY and CDR2 FYNNEI come from the germline V gene. V gave up 5 bases and J gave up 7 bases, with 9 bases separating them. As to this clonotype: Its antigen remains unknown.

Whole-study findings and limits: Seasonal influenza vaccination, on each occasion, was suggested by the authors to recruit few new T cells.

The sequence was collected from a man aged 45-65 years who received an inactivated influenza vaccine. The genes are TRBV2 and TRBJ2-7, with D unclear. The sample consisted of PBMCs from blood, taken 4 to 6 days after vaccination. The CDR3 here is CASSLKAEQYF. CDR3 bases: TGTGCCAGCAGTCTCAAGGCGGAGCAGTACTTC.